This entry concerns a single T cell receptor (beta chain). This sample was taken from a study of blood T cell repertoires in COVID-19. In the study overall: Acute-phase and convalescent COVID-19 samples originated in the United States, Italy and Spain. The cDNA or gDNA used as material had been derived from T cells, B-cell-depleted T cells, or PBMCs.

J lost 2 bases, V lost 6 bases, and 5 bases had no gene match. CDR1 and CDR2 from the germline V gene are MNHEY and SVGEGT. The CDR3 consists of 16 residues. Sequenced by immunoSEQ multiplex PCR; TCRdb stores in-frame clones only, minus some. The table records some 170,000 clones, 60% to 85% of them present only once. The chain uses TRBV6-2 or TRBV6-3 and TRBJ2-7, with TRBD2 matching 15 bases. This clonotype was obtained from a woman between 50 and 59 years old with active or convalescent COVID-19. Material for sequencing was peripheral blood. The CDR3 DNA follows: TGTGCCAGCAGCCGATGGACTAGCGGGAGGGCCTACGAGCAGTACTTC. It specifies CASSRWTSGRAYEQYF.